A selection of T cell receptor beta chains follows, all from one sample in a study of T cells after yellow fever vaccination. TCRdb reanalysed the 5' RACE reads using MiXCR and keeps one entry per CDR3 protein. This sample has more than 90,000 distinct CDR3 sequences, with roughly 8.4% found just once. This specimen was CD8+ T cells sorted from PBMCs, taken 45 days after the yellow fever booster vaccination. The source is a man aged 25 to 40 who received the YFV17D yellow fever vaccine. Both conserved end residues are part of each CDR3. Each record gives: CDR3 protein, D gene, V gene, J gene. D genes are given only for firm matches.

CDR3: CASSPRTSGRNKGNEQFF; D: TRBD2; V: TRBV11-1; J: TRBJ2-1
CDR3: CASSSPGLVTHEQYF; D: TRBD2; V: TRBV6-2/TRBV6-3; J: TRBJ2-7
CDR3: CASSLIVSGTSGQPSYEQYF; D: TRBD2; V: TRBV11-1; J: TRBJ2-7
CDR3: CASSWGYEQYF; D: -; V: TRBV25-1; J: TRBJ2-7
CDR3: CAIKEPGLGSWADTQYF; D: -; V: TRBV28; J: TRBJ2-3
CDR3: CASSKQVPTTQPNYGYTF; D: -; V: TRBV3-1; J: TRBJ1-2
CDR3: CSAREATYNEQFF; D: TRBD2; V: TRBV29-1; J: TRBJ2-1
CDR3: CASSLSSGSSYEQYF; D: -; V: TRBV7-2; J: TRBJ2-7
CDR3: CSVVPGTSGRNSYEQYF; D: TRBD2; V: TRBV29-1; J: TRBJ2-7
CDR3: CSVETETNEKLFF; D: -; V: TRBV29-1; J: TRBJ1-4
CDR3: CASSLVVSGQGLPYEQYF; D: TRBD1; V: TRBV7-6; J: TRBJ2-7
CDR3: CASSFGSEAFF; D: -; V: TRBV12-3/TRBV12-4; J: TRBJ1-1
CDR3: CANSLLDVREQYF; D: -; V: TRBV7-8; J: TRBJ2-7
CDR3: CASSSGLEAEYEQYF; D: -; V: TRBV5-1; J: TRBJ2-7
CDR3: CASSKSPSAGHGYEQYF; D: -; V: TRBV21-1; J: TRBJ2-7
CDR3: CASSPSIAGELFF; D: -; V: TRBV9; J: TRBJ2-2
CDR3: CASTDDPRETQYF; D: -; V: TRBV27; J: TRBJ2-5